A single sample is the source of the 8 T cell receptor beta chains below, sequenced in a study of OX40 agonist ivuxolimab in advanced cancers. Assay used: immunoSEQ multiplex PCR; TCRdb lists only in-frame clones, some missing. The sample comprises over 65,000 clones, 75% to 90% of which are singletons, and under 2.5% rests with the top ten. The source material was CD4+ or CD8+ T cells sorted from blood, sampled in a trial of the OX40 agonist ivuxolimab. Receptors originate from an adult with an advanced solid tumor such as melanoma, head and neck, liver or kidney cancer.

The rearrangement uses TRBV23-1 and TRBJ2-1; 12 bases fit TRBD2. TRBV23-1 is an ORF, with its function uncertain. Trimming at V came to 8 bases and at J to 6 bases, leaving 11 bases not matched to a gene. This CDR3 comprises 16 residues. The CDR3: CASPPPTSGRSNEQFF. CDR3 DNA sequence: TGCGCCAGCCCCCCTCCCACTAGCGGGAGGTCCAATGAGCAGTTCTTC.

The chain combines TRBV4-1 with TRBJ1-2; the D is unclear. Trimming shortened V by 0 bases and J by 4 bases, and 15 bases separated the two germline ends. Germline V gene lookup returns CDR1 MGHRA and CDR2 YSYEKL. There are 16 residues in the CDR3. The CDR3 DNA reads TGCGCCAGCAGCCAAGACTTCGGCCGTACTCTCTATGGCTACACCTTC. Protein sequence: CASSQDFGRTLYGYTF.

Written as DNA, the CDR3 is TGTGCCAGCCGGGGGTGGGGGGACGACTACGAGCAGTACTTC. It yields the protein CASRGWGDDYEQYF. The chain couples TRBV27 to TRBJ2-7; a weak D match, TRBD2 (6 bases). Germline lookup yields CDR1 MNHEY and CDR2 SMNVEV (reference sequence). This CDR3 has 14 amino acids. With 8 bases removed from V and 3 bases from J, the gap between germline ends came to 17 bases.

The gene calls are TRBV28 and TRBJ1-6; D is undetermined. The V end lost 3 bases, the J end lost 6 bases, and 3 bases lay between the germline ends. The CDR3 runs 12 residues. Germline V gene lookup returns CDR1 MDHEN and CDR2 SYDVKM. As DNA, the CDR3 is TGTGCCAGCAGTTTGTTTAATTCACCCCTCCACTTT. It codes for CASSLFNSPLHF.

This clone was observed once. This chain links TRBV6-1 with TRBJ1-2; 7 nucleotides align to TRBD1. The junction had 10 bases not matched to a gene; V was cut back by 4 bases and J by 8 bases. The CDR3 covers 14 residues. CDR1 and CDR2 from the germline V gene are MNHNS and SASEGT. The CDR3 protein is CASSGPNRGLGYTF. The CDR3 nucleotides read TGTGCCAGCAGTGGACCCAACAGGGGATTGGGCTACACCTTC.

The CDR3 DNA follows: TGCGCCAGCAGCTTGAAGGCCTCCTACGAGCAGTACTTC. It encodes CASSLKASYEQYF. The gene calls are TRBV5-1 and TRBJ2-7; D remains unclear. Germline V gene lookup returns CDR1 SGHRS and CDR2 YFSETQ. Trimming pared 1 base from V and 0 bases from J, leaving 5 bases between. There are 13 residues in the CDR3.

This rearrangement joins TRBV7-3 to TRBJ2-2; D ambiguous. Between the trimmed V and J ends, which lost 4 bases and 7 bases, there was a span of 10 bases. This CDR3 has 13 amino acids. Germline CDR1 reads SGHTA; CDR2 reads FQGTGA. The CDR3, as DNA: TGTGCCAGCAGCTCCGGCCAGCACGGGGAGCTGTTTTTT. As protein: CASSSGQHGELFF.

The chain is built from TRBV28 and TRBJ1-6, with a possible D match to TRBD1 (6 bases). Trimming stripped 5 bases from V and 7 bases from J, with 12 bases between. Germline-derived CDR1 and CDR2 are MDHEN and SYDVKM. This CDR3 has 14 residues. CDR3 DNA sequence: TGTGCCAGCAGTCTGACAGGAGGAAATTCACCCCTCCACTTT. It yields the protein CASSLTGGNSPLHF.